This T cell receptor beta chain was identified in a study of CD8+CD57+ T cells in acquired aplastic anemia (dated by TCRdb to 2016 to 2019). For context, the study as a whole: Extracted DNA from sorted CD4+ and CD8+ cells averaged around 3.2 ug, ranging from roughly 0.2 to 30 ug. CD8+CD57+ expansion was defined as a frequency above the mean frequency observed in healthy subjects.

Comment on this clonotype: Its antigen remains unidentified. Base qualities are missing; no much larger clone stands one base away.

Results the study describes overall, beyond this receptor: CD8+ Simpson's diversity did not differ significantly between patients and healthy controls (P=0.060). Some 27 CD8+ CDR3 sequences were found in both patients and controls but appeared to be highly expressed in patients and within the immunodominant clones of the patients.

Deletion took 0 bases off V and 2 bases off J, with a span of 11 bases between the germline ends. As encoded in the germline V gene, CDR1 is SGDLS while CDR2 is YYNGEE. The cysteine opens and the phenylalanine closes a CDR3 of 15 amino acids. Only the CDR3 DNA stays, 45 bases, in frame from base 1. Flow cytometry had shown CD8+CD57+ cell expansion in the patients selected for sequencing. All patients had severe acquired aplastic anemia diagnosed by International Study of Aplastic Anemia and Agranulocytosis and Camitta criteria. No therapy had been received by the patients at the time of blood sampling. In the study, sorted CD4+ and CD8+ blood T cells from patients with severe aplastic anemia and from healthy subjects underwent deep sequencing of TCR repertoires. In the USA, patient enrollment took place under clinicaltrials.gov protocols 00001620, 01623167, 00001397, 00071045, 00081523 and 00961064. Ficoll-Paque density gradient centrifugation was used to isolate peripheral blood mononuclear cells. Before DNA extraction, CD4+ and CD8+ T cells were sorted by FACS or by magnetic beads.

Genomic DNA was used as template for profiling of TCR beta VDJ combinations and CDR3 sequences. An Illumina HiSeq 2000 was used for TCR repertoire sequencing. For the original study's pipeline: Repertoire assessment relied on Simpson's diversity index, CDR3 size and DJ length profiles, and TRBV/TRBJ rearrangement plots. The most abundant DNA sequence in the deep sequencing data was defined as the immunodominant clone. CDR3 amino acid sequences were checked for sharing between subjects and were compared against published repertoires and the VDJdb database. The public reads were quality trimmed at Q25 with fastp and then assembled into clones with MiXCR by TCRdb, keeping productive beta chains. All rows with the same CDR3 protein become a single entry with the most common DNA and genes. The V and J calls and clone size come from TCRdb's table, not from the authors' own analysis. In this sample the table shows 250,000 or so distinct CDR3 sequences, approximately 45% of which occur a single time. The top ten clones comprise over 7.5% of the sample.

This clonotype was sampled from a human donor with aplastic anemia. This chain joins TRBV9 to TRBJ1-2; too little of a D gene remains to name it. The sample taken for sequencing was sorted CD4+, CD8+, or CD8+CD57+ T cells (not recorded which) from PBMCs. For the CDR3, the sequence is CASSVGEGTNYGYTF. The sequence in DNA is TGTGCCAGCAGCGTAGGCGAGGGCACAAACTATGGCTACACCTTC. The reference TRBV9 and TRBJ1-2 proteins fill in what lies around the CDR3, so the full variable domain reads DSGVTQTPKHLITATGQRVTLRCSPRSGDLSVYWYQQSLDQGLQFLIQYYNGEERAKGNILERFSAQQFPDLHSELNLSSLELGDSALYFCASSVGEGTNYGYTFGSGTRLTVV.